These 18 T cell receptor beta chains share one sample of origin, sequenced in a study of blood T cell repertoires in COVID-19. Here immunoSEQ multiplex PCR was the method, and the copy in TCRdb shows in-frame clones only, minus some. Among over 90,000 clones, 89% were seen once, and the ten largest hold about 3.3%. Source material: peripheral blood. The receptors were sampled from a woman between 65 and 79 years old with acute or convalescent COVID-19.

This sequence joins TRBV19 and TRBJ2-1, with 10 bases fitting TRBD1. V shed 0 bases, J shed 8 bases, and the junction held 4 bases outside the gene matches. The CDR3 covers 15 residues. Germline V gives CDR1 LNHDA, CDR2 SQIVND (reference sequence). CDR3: CASSIDDRGRDEQFF. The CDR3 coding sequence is TGTGCCAGTAGTATAGACGACAGGGGGCGGGATGAGCAGTTCTTC. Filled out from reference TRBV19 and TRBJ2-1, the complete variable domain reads DGGITQSPKYLFRKEGQNVTLSCEQNLNHDAMYWYRQDPGQGLRLIYYSQIVNDFQKGDIAEGYSVSREKKESFPLTVTSAQKNPTAFYLCASSIDDRGRDEQFFGPGTRLTVL.

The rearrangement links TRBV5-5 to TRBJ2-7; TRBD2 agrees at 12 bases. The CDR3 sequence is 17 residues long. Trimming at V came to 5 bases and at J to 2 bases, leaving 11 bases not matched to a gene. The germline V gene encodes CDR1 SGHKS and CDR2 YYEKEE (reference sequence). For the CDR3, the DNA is TGTGCCAGCAGTACGAGAGGAGGACTAGCGGGACCCTACGAGCAGTACTTC. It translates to CASSTRGGLAGPYEQYF.

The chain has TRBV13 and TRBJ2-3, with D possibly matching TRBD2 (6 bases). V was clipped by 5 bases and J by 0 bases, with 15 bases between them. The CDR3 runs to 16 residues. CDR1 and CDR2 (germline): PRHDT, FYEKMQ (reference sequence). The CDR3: CASSASGTRSTDTQYF. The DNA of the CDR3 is TGTGCCAGCAGCGCCTCCGGGACTCGGAGCACAGATACGCAGTATTTT.

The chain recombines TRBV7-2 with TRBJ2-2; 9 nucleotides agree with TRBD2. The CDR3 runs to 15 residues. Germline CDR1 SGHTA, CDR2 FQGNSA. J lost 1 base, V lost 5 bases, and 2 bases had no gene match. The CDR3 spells CASSPTSGNTGELFF. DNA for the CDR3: TGTGCCAGCAGCCCGACTAGCGGGAACACCGGGGAGCTGTTTTTT.

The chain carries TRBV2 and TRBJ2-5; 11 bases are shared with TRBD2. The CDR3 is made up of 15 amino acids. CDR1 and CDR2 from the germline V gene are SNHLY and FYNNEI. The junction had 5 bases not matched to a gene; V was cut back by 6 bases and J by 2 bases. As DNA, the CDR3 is TGTGCCAGCAGGCCGACTAGCGGGACGCAAGAGACCCAGTACTTC. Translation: CASRPTSGTQETQYF.

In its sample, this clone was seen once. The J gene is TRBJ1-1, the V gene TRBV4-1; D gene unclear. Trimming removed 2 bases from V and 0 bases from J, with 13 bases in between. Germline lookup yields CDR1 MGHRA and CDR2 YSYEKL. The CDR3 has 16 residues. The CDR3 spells CASSQTAPQVNTEAFF. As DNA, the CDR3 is TGCGCCAGCAGCCAAACAGCCCCCCAGGTGAACACTGAAGCTTTCTTT.

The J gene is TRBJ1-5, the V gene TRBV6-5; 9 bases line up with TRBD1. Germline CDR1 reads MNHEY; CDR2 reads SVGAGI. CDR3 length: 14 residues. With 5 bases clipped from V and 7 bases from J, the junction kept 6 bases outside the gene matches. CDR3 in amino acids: CASSRTGVEQPQHF. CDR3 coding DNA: TGTGCCAGCAGTCGGACAGGGGTGGAGCAGCCCCAGCATTTT.

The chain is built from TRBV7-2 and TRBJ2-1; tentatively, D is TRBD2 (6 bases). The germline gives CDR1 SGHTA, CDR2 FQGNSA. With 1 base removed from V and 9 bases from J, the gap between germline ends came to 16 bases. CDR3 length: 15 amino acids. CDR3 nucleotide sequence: TGTGCCAGCAGCTTAGGAGGAGCGGGTGGGGTTGAGCAGTTCTTC. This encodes CASSLGGAGGVEQFF.

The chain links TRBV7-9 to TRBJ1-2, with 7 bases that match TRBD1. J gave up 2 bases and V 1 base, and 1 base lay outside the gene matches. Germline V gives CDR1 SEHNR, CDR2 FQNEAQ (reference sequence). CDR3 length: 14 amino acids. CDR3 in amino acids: CASSLGQGNYGYTF. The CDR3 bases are TGTGCCAGCAGCTTAGGACAGGGAAACTATGGCTACACCTTC.

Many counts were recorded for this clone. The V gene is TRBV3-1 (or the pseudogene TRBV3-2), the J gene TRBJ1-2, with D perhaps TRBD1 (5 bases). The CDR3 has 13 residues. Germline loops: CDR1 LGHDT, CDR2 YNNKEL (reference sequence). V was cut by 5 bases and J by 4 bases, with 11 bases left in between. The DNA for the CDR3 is TGTGCCAGCAGCGGGGCCTTAAGCTATGGCTACACCTTC. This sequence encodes CASSGALSYGYTF.

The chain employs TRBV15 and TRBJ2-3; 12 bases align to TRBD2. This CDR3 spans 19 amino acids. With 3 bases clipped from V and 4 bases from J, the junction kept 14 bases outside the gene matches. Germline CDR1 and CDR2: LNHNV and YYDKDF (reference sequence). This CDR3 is CATSSPTGTSGPGADTQYF. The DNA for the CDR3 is TGTGCCACCAGCAGTCCAACCGGGACTAGCGGGCCAGGTGCAGATACGCAGTATTTT.

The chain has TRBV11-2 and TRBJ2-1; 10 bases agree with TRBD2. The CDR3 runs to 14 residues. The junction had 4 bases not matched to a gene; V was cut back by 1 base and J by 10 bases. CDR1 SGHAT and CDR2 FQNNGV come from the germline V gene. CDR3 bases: TGTGCCAGCAGCTTAGTGGGACTAGCGAGGGAGCAGTTCTTC. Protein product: CASSLVGLAREQFF.

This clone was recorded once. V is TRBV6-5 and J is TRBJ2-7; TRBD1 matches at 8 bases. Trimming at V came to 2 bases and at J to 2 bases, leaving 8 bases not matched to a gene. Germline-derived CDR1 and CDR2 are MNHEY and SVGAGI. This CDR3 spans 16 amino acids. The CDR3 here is CASSYQRDRLAYEQYV. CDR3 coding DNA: TGTGCCAGCAGTTACCAACGGGACAGGCTTGCCTACGAGCAGTACGTC.

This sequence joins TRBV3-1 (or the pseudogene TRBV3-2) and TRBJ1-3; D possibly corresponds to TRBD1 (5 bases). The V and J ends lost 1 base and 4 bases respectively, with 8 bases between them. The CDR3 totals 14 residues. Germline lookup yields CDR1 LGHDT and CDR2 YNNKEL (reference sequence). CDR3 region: CASSQAGSGNTIYF. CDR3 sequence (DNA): TGTGCCAGCAGCCAAGCAGGGTCCGGAAACACCATATATTTT.

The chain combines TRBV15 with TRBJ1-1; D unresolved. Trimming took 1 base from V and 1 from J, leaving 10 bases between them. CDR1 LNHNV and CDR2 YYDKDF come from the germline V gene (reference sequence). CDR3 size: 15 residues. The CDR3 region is CATSRGGERNTEAFF. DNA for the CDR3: TGTGCCACCAGCAGAGGTGGGGAGAGGAACACTGAAGCTTTCTTT.

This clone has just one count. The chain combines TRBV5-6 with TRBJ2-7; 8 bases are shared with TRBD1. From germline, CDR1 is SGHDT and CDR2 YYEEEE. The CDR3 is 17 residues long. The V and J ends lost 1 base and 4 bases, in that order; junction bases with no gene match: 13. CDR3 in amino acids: CASSLTVGQAYLYEQYV. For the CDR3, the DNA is TGTGCCAGCAGCTTGACCGTGGGACAGGCCTACTTATACGAGCAGTACGTC.

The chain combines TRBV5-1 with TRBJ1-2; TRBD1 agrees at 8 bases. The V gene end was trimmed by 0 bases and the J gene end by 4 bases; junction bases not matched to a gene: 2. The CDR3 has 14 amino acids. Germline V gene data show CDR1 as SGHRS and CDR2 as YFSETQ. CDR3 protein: CASSLGQGPYGYTF. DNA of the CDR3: TGCGCCAGCAGCTTGGGACAGGGGCCCTATGGCTACACCTTC. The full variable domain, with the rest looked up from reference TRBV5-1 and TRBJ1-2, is KAGVTQTPRYLIKTRGQQVTLSCSPISGHRSVSWYQQTPGQGLQFLFEYFSETQRNKGNFPGRFSGRQFSNSRSEMNVSTLELGDSALYLCASSLGQGPYGYTFGSGTRLTVV.

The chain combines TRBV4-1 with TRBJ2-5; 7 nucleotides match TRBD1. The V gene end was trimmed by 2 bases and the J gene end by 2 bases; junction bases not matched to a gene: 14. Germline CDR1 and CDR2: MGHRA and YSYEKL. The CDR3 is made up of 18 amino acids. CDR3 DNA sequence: TGCGCCAGCAGCCAATACTCTATCGGGACAGAAAAGCAAGAGACCCAGTACTTC. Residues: CASSQYSIGTEKQETQYF.